Listed below are T cell receptor beta chains from one sample, sequenced in a study of T-cell reconstitution after alpha-beta-depleted transplantation in children. A single record per CDR3 protein comes from TCRdb applying MiXCR to the PCR reads. Of around 450,000 distinct CDR3 sequences in the sample, 15% to 20% were seen once. This material consisted of PBMCs, mostly from graft donor cells, taken 360 days after TCRalphabeta/CD19-depleted stem cell transplant. All receptors come from a boy younger than two who had a stem cell transplant for Wiskott-Aldrich syndrome, so the T cells may come from the graft donor. CDR3s include the opening cysteine and the closing phenylalanine or tryptophan. Each record gives: clone size, D gene, V gene, J gene, CDR3 DNA, CDR3 protein. D genes are given only for firm matches. The size of a clone is reported for some rows only, either as once, few or many, or as a class for expanded clones.

many	-	TRBV15	TRBJ2-2	TGTGCCACCAGCTTTGGTAACGTAAACACCGGGGAGCTGTTTTTT	CATSFGNVNTGELFF
-	TRBD2	TRBV12-3/TRBV12-4	TRBJ2-5	TGTGCCAGCAGTTTAGCCGGTCTAGCGGGGATCCCCCAAGAGACCCAGTACTTC	CASSLAGLAGIPQETQYF
-	TRBD2	TRBV29-1	TRBJ2-1	TGCAGCGTTGATAATAGCGGGAGGGGTTATCCCAATGAGCAGTTCTTC	CSVDNSGRGYPNEQFF
few	TRBD2	TRBV7-7	TRBJ2-2	TGTGCCAGCAGCTTAGCCCCTCTAAGCGGGGGGGCCGGGGAGCTGTTTTTT	CASSLAPLSGGAGELFF
few	-	TRBV29-1	TRBJ1-1	TGCAGCGTAAGAATGACAGCGGGGAACACTGAAGCTTTCTTT	CSVRMTAGNTEAFF
few	-	TRBV20-1	TRBJ2-1	TGCAGTGCTAGTCATAACCGGTACAATGAGCAGTTCTTC	CSASHNRYNEQFF
few	-	TRBV20-1	TRBJ2-5	TGCAGTGCTTTTGACAGAAGTTCAGAGACCCAGTACTTC	CSAFDRSSETQYF
few	-	TRBV18	TRBJ1-4	TGTGCCAGCTCAACACGTATGGAGATCAGTGAAAAACTGTTTTTT	CASSTRMEISEKLFF
-	TRBD2	TRBV5-6	TRBJ2-3	TGTGCCAGCAGCTTTCCAGCGGGAGTATTGACAGATACGCAGTATTTT	CASSFPAGVLTDTQYF
few	-	TRBV7-9	TRBJ2-2	TGTGCCACCTCGCTGGTCCTCCACGGGGAGCTGTTTTTT	CATSLVLHGELFF
few	-	TRBV20-1	TRBJ1-1	TGCAGTGCTAGAGATAGGGAAACGAACACTGAAGCTTTCTTT	CSARDRETNTEAFF
many	-	TRBV12-3/TRBV12-4	TRBJ2-1	TGTGCCAGCAGTTCCCAGCTAGCGCAATACAATGAGCAGTTCTTC	CASSSQLAQYNEQFF
few	-	TRBV25-1	TRBJ1-1	TGTGCCAGCAGTGAAATGGGGCCGATCGGGGAAGCTTTCTTT	CASSEMGPIGEAFF
many	TRBD1	TRBV7-9	TRBJ2-2	TGTGCCAGCAGCCTCCGGGACAGGGTCGCCGGGGAGCTGTTTTTT	CASSLRDRVAGELFF
-	TRBD2	TRBV5-4	TRBJ2-1	TGTGCCAGCAGCTTGGTAAACGGGAGGGTACGGGGCAATGAGCAGTTCTTC	CASSLVNGRVRGNEQFF
-	-	TRBV5-1	TRBJ1-2	TGCGCCAGCAGCTCCCCGGACAGTCCCCCCGGTGGCTACACCTTC	CASSSPDSPPGGYTF
-	-	TRBV20-1	TRBJ2-7	TGCAGTGCTAGTTTCCCCCTACAGGGCCGGTACGAGCAGTACTTC	CSASFPLQGRYEQYF
few	-	TRBV6-1	TRBJ2-7	TGTGCCAGCACAGGGGAACTAGGACCCTACGAGCAGTACTTC	CASTGELGPYEQYF
many	-	TRBV12-3/TRBV12-4	TRBJ2-7	TGTGCCAGCACCTTGGGGCAGGTTAGCGAGCAGTACTTC	CASTLGQVSEQYF
few	TRBD2	TRBV4-1	TRBJ2-1	TGCGCCAGCAGCCAAGTGGGACTAAAGTTCTTC	CASSQVGLKFF
few	TRBD1	TRBV6-5	TRBJ2-1	TGTGCCAGCAGTTACTCGAGAACAGGGGTCTACAATGAGCAGTTCTTC	CASSYSRTGVYNEQFF
few	-	TRBV7-9	TRBJ1-5	TGTGCCAGCAGCTTAACTCGCAATCAGCCCCAGCATTTT	CASSLTRNQPQHF
few	-	TRBV5-5	TRBJ2-2	TGTGCCAGCAGCTTGGCGGGTACTCCGGGCACCGGGGAGCTGTTTTTT	CASSLAGTPGTGELFF
-	TRBD2	TRBV13	TRBJ2-1	TGTGCCAGCAGCCGGACTAGCGGGAACTACTTCTACAATGAGCAGTTCTTC	CASSRTSGNYFYNEQFF
few	-	TRBV29-1	TRBJ1-2	TGCAGCGTTGGAGGAAGGTGGACCTATGGCTACACCTTC	CSVGGRWTYGYTF
many	TRBD2	TRBV5-1	TRBJ2-1	TGCGCCAGCAGCTTGGCCAGCGGGAGATTCGACAATGAGCAGTTCTTC	CASSLASGRFDNEQFF
-	TRBD1	TRBV30	TRBJ2-4	TGTGCCGGTGACAGGGGCTTCCATAAGTACTTC	CAGDRGFHKYF
few	-	TRBV28	TRBJ2-1	TGTGCCAGCAGTCTAGCTTCGTGGAATGAGCAGTTCTTC	CASSLASWNEQFF
-	-	TRBV3-1	TRBJ2-1	TGTGCCAGCACCAGCCCCAGCCATTGCTCCTACAATGAGCAGTTCTTC	CASTSPSHCSYNEQFF
-	TRBD1	TRBV20-1	TRBJ1-5	TGCAGTGCCATGACTCCTAGGGGACAGTTCAATCAGCCCCAGCATTTT	CSAMTPRGQFNQPQHF